In this sample, the clone carrying this T cell receptor beta chain turned up a few times. This sample was included in a study of blood T cell repertoires in COVID-19. Study background: Italy, Spain and the United States were the sources of the convalescent and acute COVID-19 samples. In each case, the material was cDNA or gDNA derived from T cells, B-cell-depleted T cells, or PBMCs.

Authors' analysis steps: Estimation of nucleated cell counts was performed using reference gene primer amplification. Some clones are missing from TCRdb's copy, which holds only in-frame ones; the method was immunoSEQ multiplex PCR. V and J calls and clone size are given by that table; D and trimming were obtained from the DNA. The repertoire includes around 480,000 clones, approximately 89% of them detected once, and 10% to 15% sits in the top ten. Seattle participants joined during active infection and were tracked over time. The sample comprised peripheral blood. The sequence derives from a woman aged 45-59 years with COVID-19, enrolled during active disease.

The CDR3 bases are TGCAGCGTTGCCCGGTCAGGCGAGCAGTACTTC. Its protein product is CSVARSGEQYF. The chain employs TRBV29-1 and TRBJ2-7, with D unresolved. The V end lost 4 bases, the J end lost 6 bases, and 10 bases lay between the germline ends. There are 11 residues in the CDR3. Germline lookup yields CDR1 SQVTM and CDR2 ANQGSEA.